These 22 T cell receptor beta chains were all obtained from the same sample, sequenced in a study of cytomegalovirus exposure and HLA in healthy donors. 13 Jbeta primers and 60 Vbeta primers were used for the PCR. The repertoire was sequenced with immunoSEQ multiplex PCR; TCRdb's copy has only in-frame clones and lacks some. The repertoire consists of about 150,000 clones, with around 73% occurring once and the leading ten covering 1.4% to 1.5%. Sequenced sample: PBMCs. The receptors derive from a male donor in good health and CMV-seronegative.

The chain recombines TRBV7-2 with TRBJ1-4; possible D gene TRBD1, 6 bases. Germline values: CDR1 SGHTA, CDR2 FQGNSA. V shed 1 base and J shed 8 bases, with 14 bases lying between them. The CDR3 totals 15 residues. The CDR3: CASSLVQGMKEKLFF. CDR3 DNA: TGTGCCAGCAGCTTAGTCCAGGGGATGAAGGAAAAACTGTTTTTT.

The gene calls are TRBV6-4 and TRBJ1-1; tentative D call: TRBD1 (6 bases). The length of the CDR3 is 13 residues. V shed 9 bases and J shed 1 base, with 12 bases lying between them. Germline loops: CDR1 MRHNA, CDR2 SNTAGT. The CDR3 protein is CASRTASNTEAFF. The CDR3 DNA reads TGTGCCAGTCGGACAGCATCGAACACTGAAGCTTTCTTT.

The chain uses TRBV27 and TRBJ1-5; D is uncertain. The CDR3 loop spans 15 amino acids. The germline gives CDR1 MNHEY, CDR2 SMNVEV (reference sequence). V lost 6 bases, J lost 5 bases, and 17 bases lay in between. The CDR3 here is CASRKAQAAYQPQHF. The DNA of the CDR3 is TGTGCCAGCAGAAAGGCCCAGGCAGCTTATCAGCCCCAGCATTTT.

The rearrangement links TRBV6-1 to TRBJ1-6; perhaps TRBD1 as D (6 bases). This CDR3 is 15 amino acids long. Germline-derived CDR1 and CDR2 are MNHNS and SASEGT. The V gene lost 7 bases and the J gene lost 0 bases, with 10 bases spanning the gap. CDR3 nucleotide sequence: TGTGCCAGCAAATCGGACAGCTCCTATAATTCACCCCTCCACTTT. Amino acid sequence: CASKSDSSYNSPLHF.

The rearrangement uses TRBV6-5 and TRBJ2-6; D gene ambiguous. Per the germline V gene, CDR1 is MNHEY and CDR2 is SVGAGI. This CDR3 comprises 15 residues. V lost 6 bases and J 2 bases, leaving 11 bases between the germline ends. CDR3 amino acids: CASSGEAAGANVLTF. The CDR3 nucleotides read TGTGCCAGCAGCGGAGAGGCGGCTGGGGCCAACGTCCTGACTTTC.

This rearrangement joins TRBV11-3 to TRBJ2-7; 10 bases map to TRBD2. V shed 5 bases, J shed 1 base, and the junction held 5 bases outside the gene matches. The germline V gene encodes CDR1 SGHNT and CDR2 YENEEA. The CDR3 loop spans 15 amino acids. This chain's CDR3 is CASSPSGSRSYEQYF. The DNA of the CDR3 is TGTGCCAGCAGCCCTAGCGGGAGTCGATCCTACGAGCAGTACTTC.

The CDR3 DNA follows: TGCAGCGTTGAAGATGGCCGAACCGGGGAGCTGTTTTTT. It yields the protein CSVEDGRTGELFF. V is TRBV29-1 and J is TRBJ2-2; no clear D. The CDR3 runs 13 residues. Germline V gives CDR1 SQVTM, CDR2 ANQGSEA. Trimming pared 0 bases from V and 5 bases from J, leaving 7 bases between.

This clone showed up just a few times. A read error may account for a junction end that differs from germline. The chain joins TRBV27 to TRBJ2-2, with TRBD2 matching 7 bases. This CDR3 is built from 14 residues. Germline lookup yields CDR1 MNHEY and CDR2 SMNVEV (reference sequence). CDR3 coding DNA: TGTGCCAGCCGTGGACTAGTGAACTCCGGGGAGCTGTTTTTT. It codes for CASRGLVNSGELFF.

The chain joins TRBV7-3 to TRBJ2-2; possible D gene TRBD1, 5 bases. The germline V gene encodes CDR1 SGHTA and CDR2 FQGTGA. CDR3 size: 17 residues. V was cut by 4 bases and J by 0 bases, with 15 bases left in between. As DNA, the CDR3 is TGTGCCAGCAGCTACCAGGGCAGCCTCGCGAACACCGGGGAGCTGTTTTTT. The encoded protein is CASSYQGSLANTGELFF.

The chain employs TRBV13 and TRBJ2-5; TRBD2 matches 9 bases. CDR1 PRHDT and CDR2 FYEKMQ come from the germline V gene (reference sequence). The CDR3 consists of 15 residues. Trimming took 3 bases from V and 2 from J; bases not matched to a gene: 4. The DNA of the CDR3 is TGTGCCAGCAGCTTCGGACTAGCGTCACAAGAGACCCAGTACTTC. It specifies CASSFGLASQETQYF.

The chain uses TRBV25-1 and TRBJ1-1; no clear D. V was pared by 1 base and J by 1 base, with 7 bases between. The CDR3 is 14 residues long. Germline V CDR1 and CDR2: MGHDK, SYGVNS. Written as DNA, the CDR3 is TGTGCCAGCAGTGAATCGAGCAAGAACACTGAAGCTTTCTTT. The encoded protein is CASSESSKNTEAFF. The whole variable domain, filled in from reference TRBV25-1 and TRBJ1-1, reads EADIYQTPRYLVIGTGKKITLECSQTMGHDKMYWYQQDPGMELHLIHYSYGVNSTEKGDLSSESTVSRIRTEHFPLTLESARPSHTSQYLCASSESSKNTEAFFGQGTRLTVV.

V gene TRBV4-1 combines with J gene TRBJ1-5; TRBD1 might be the D (5 bases). Per germline, CDR1 MGHRA and CDR2 YSYEKL. Deletions cut 1 base from V and 7 bases from J, with 17 bases between. The CDR3 contains 16 residues. CDR3 region: CASSQGGDSTVQPQHF. CDR3 DNA: TGCGCCAGCAGCCAAGGTGGGGACTCAACGGTCCAGCCCCAGCATTTT.

Only one count was recorded for this clone. The chain joins TRBV10-3 to TRBJ2-5, with D possibly called TRBD1 or TRBD2 (6 bases each). Germline CDR1 reads ENHRY; CDR2 reads SYGVKD. V was shortened by 4 bases and J by 5 bases, with 14 bases between the two germline ends. The CDR3 runs to 14 residues. The CDR3 region has the DNA TGTGCCATCAGTGGGTCGGGGGCCCGGGAGACCCAGTACTTC. Translation: CAISGSGARETQYF.

In its sample, this clone was seen a few times. The CDR3 DNA is TGCGCCAGCAGCCAAGAAATTAGCGGGAGGATAAACACCGGGGAGCTGTTTTTT. It codes for CASSQEISGRINTGELFF. This chain links TRBV4-1 with TRBJ2-2, with TRBD2 matching 10 bases. The CDR3 is made up of 18 amino acids. CDR1 is MGHRA and CDR2 is YSYEKL in the germline V gene. Trimming at V came to 0 bases and at J to 2 bases, leaving 6 bases not matched to a gene.

This clone came up a few times. The gene calls are TRBV19 and TRBJ1-6; 7 bases fit TRBD1. Trimming took 9 bases from V and 4 from J; bases not matched to a gene: 3. Germline CDR1 LNHDA, CDR2 SQIVND (reference sequence). The CDR3 length is 13 residues. The CDR3 coding sequence is TGTGCCAGCAGGGACAGTTATAATTCACCCCTCCACTTT. Translated: CASRDSYNSPLHF.

The chain has TRBV27 and TRBJ1-4, with 8 bases fitting TRBD1. This CDR3 is 14 amino acids long. After removal of 5 bases from V and 7 bases from J, the junction contained 6 bases not matched to a gene. CDR1 and CDR2 (germline): MNHEY, SMNVEV (reference sequence). The CDR3 nucleotides read TGTGCCAGCAGTCCCCGGACAGGGCGTGAAAAACTGTTTTTT. Translated: CASSPRTGREKLFF.

V gene TRBV11-3 combines with J gene TRBJ2-1; 8 nucleotides line up with TRBD2. V lost 5 bases, J lost 6 bases, and 6 bases stayed unmatched. This CDR3 spans 14 amino acids. From germline, CDR1 is SGHNT and CDR2 YENEEA. The CDR3 DNA follows: TGTGCCAGCAGCCCGACTGGGACTAGCAATGAGCAGTTCTTC. It is translated as CASSPTGTSNEQFF. Full variable domain (missing parts from reference TRBV11-3 and TRBJ2-1): EAGVVQSPRYKIIEKKQPVAFWCNPISGHNTLYWYLQNLGQGPELLIRYENEEAVDDSQLPKDRFSAERLKGVDSTLKIQPAELGDSAVYLCASSPTGTSNEQFFGPGTRLTVL.

The chain recombines TRBV7-2 with TRBJ2-3, with 7 bases that match TRBD2. V gave up 5 bases and J gave up 5 bases; unmatched junction bases: 7. Looked up from germline, CDR1 is SGHTA and CDR2 is FQGNSA. The CDR3 has 14 amino acids. The CDR3 coding sequence is TGTGCCAGCAGCGAAACTAGCGCCCTAGATACGCAGTATTTT. It specifies CASSETSALDTQYF.

This clone showed up just a few times. CDR3 loop: CSVESISYGYTF. The CDR3 coding sequence is TGCAGCGTTGAAAGTATCAGCTATGGCTACACCTTC. The J gene is TRBJ1-2, the V gene TRBV29-1; no firm D call. This CDR3 region has 12 residues. Germline loops: CDR1 SQVTM, CDR2 ANQGSEA. V lost 2 bases and J 4 bases, leaving 8 bases between the germline ends.

The V and J genes are TRBV10-3 and TRBJ2-1, with TRBD2 matching over 7 bases. The CDR3 length is 17 residues. Per the germline V gene, CDR1 is ENHRY and CDR2 is SYGVKD. V was pared by 2 bases and J by 0 bases, with 7 bases of the junction left unmatched. This CDR3 is CAISEKVGGSSYNEQFF. DNA of the CDR3: TGTGCCATCAGTGAGAAGGTCGGGGGGAGCTCCTACAATGAGCAGTTCTTC.

A word on this clone: This sample includes further DNA sequences coding for the same CDR3. The chain combines TRBV5-1 with TRBJ2-5; D unresolved. The CDR3 sequence is 12 residues long. CDR1 is SGHRS, CDR2 YFSETQ, per germline. The V gene lost 0 bases and the J gene lost 5 bases, with 5 bases spanning the gap. The CDR3 reads CASSLGRETQYF. The CDR3, as DNA: TGCGCCAGCAGCTTGGGGCGGGAGACCCAGTACTTC.

The chain employs TRBV20-1 and TRBJ1-2, with unresolved D. Per germline, CDR1 DFQATT and CDR2 SNEGSKA (reference sequence). This CDR3 has 11 residues. The CDR3: CTNRVNYGYTF. CDR3 nucleotides: TGCACCAACCGGGTAAACTATGGCTACACCTTC.